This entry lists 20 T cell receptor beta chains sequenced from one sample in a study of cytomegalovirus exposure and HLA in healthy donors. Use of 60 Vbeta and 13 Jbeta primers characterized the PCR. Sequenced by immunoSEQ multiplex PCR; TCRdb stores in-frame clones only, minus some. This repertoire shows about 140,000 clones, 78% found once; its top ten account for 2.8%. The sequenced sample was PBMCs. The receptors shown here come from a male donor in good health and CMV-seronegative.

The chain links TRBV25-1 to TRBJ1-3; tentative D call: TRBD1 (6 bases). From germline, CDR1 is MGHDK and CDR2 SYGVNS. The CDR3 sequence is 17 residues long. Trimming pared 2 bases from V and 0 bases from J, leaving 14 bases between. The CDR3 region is CASSEDTDSNSGNTIYF. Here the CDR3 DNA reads TGTGCCAGCAGTGAAGATACGGACAGTAACTCTGGAAACACCATATATTTT.

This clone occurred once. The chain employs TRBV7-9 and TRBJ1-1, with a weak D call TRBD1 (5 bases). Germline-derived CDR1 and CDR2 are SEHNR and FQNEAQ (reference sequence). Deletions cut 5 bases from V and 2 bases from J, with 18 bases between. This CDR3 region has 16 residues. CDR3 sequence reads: CASSQPLWGSNTEAFF. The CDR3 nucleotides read TGTGCCAGCAGCCAACCCCTATGGGGCAGCAACACTGAAGCTTTCTTT.

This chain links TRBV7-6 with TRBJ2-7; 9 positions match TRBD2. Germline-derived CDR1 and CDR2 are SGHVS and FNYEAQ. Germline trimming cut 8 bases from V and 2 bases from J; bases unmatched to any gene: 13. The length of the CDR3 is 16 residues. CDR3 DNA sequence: TGTGCCAGCGTCCTCGGAGCGGGGGGCCATACCTACGAGCAGTACTTC. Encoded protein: CASVLGAGGHTYEQYF.

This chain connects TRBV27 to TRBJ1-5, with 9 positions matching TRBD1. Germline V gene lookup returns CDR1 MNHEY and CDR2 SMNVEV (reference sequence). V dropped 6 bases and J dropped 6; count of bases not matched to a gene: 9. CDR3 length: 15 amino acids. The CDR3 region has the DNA TGTGCCAGCAGCTCCGGGACAGGGTGGACTCAGCCCCAGCATTTT. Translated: CASSSGTGWTQPQHF.

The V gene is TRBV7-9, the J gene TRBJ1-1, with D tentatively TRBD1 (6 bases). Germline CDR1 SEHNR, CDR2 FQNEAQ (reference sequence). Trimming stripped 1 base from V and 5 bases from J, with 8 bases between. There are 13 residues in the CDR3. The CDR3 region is CASSLGGQTEAFF. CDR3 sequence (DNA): TGTGCCAGCAGCTTAGGAGGACAGACTGAAGCTTTCTTT.

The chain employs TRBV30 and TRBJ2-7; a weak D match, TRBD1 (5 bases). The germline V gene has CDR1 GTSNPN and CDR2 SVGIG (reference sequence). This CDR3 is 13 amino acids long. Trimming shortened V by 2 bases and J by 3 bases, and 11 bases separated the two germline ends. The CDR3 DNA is TGTGCCTGGAGTATCCAGGGTGTCTACGAGCAGTACTTC. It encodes CAWSIQGVYEQYF.

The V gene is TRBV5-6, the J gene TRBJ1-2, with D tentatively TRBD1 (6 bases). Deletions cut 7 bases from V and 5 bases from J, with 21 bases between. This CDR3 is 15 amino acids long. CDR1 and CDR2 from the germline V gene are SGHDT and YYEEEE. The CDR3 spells CASGPIGQSSYGYTF. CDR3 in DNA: TGTGCCAGCGGACCAATAGGACAGTCGAGTTATGGCTACACCTTC. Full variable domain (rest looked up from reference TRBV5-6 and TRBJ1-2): DAGVTQSPTHLIKTRGQQVTLRCSPKSGHDTVSWYQQALGQGPQFIFQYYEEEERQRGNFPDRFSGHQFPNYSSELNVNALLLGDSALYLCASGPIGQSSYGYTFGSGTRLTVV.

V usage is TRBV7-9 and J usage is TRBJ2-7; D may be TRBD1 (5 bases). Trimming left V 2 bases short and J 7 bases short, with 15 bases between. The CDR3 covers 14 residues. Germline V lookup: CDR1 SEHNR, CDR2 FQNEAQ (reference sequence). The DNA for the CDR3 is TGTGCCAGCAGCTTACAGTTGGTTGGGGCGGAGCAGTACTTC. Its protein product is CASSLQLVGAEQYF.

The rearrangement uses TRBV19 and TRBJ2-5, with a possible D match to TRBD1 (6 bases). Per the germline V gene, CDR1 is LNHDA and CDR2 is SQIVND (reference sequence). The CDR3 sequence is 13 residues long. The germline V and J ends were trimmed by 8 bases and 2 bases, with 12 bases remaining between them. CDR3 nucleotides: TGTGCCAGTGGCGACAGGTTACAAGAGACCCAGTACTTC. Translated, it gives CASGDRLQETQYF.

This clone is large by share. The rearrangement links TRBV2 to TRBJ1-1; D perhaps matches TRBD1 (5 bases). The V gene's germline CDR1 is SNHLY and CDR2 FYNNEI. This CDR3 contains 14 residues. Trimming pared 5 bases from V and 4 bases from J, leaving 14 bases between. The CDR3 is CASSTDLGGTEAFF. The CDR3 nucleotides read TGTGCCAGCAGTACAGACTTGGGGGGCACTGAAGCTTTCTTT.

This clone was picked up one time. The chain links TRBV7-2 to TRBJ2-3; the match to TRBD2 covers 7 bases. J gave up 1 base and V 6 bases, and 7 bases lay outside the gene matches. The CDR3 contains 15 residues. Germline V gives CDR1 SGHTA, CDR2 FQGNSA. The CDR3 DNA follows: TGTGCCAGCAGGTTCACTAGCGCTCGCACAGATACGCAGTATTTT. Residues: CASRFTSARTDTQYF.

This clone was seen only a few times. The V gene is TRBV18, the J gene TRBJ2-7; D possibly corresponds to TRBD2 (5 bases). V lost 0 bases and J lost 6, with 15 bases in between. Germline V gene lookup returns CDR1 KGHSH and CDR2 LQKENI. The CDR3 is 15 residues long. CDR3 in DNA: TGTGCCAGCTCACCACCTTCAAGGACTTACCGCGAGCAGTACTTC. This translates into CASSPPSRTYREQYF.

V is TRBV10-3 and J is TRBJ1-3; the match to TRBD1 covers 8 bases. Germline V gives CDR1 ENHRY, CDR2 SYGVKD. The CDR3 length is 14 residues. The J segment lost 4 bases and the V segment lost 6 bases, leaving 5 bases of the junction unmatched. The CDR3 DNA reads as TGTGCCATCAGAGCGGGACAGGCGGGAAACACCATATATTTT. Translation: CAIRAGQAGNTIYF.

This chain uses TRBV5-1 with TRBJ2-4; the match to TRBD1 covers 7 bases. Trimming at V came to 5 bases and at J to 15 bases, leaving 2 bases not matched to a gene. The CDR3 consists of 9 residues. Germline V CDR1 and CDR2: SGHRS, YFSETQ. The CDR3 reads CASRGQLYF. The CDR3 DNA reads TGCGCCAGCAGGGGACAGCTGTACTTC. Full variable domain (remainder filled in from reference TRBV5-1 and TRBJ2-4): KAGVTQTPRYLIKTRGQQVTLSCSPISGHRSVSWYQQTPGQGLQFLFEYFSETQRNKGNFPGRFSGRQFSNSRSEMNVSTLELGDSALYLCASRGQLYFGAGTRLSVL.

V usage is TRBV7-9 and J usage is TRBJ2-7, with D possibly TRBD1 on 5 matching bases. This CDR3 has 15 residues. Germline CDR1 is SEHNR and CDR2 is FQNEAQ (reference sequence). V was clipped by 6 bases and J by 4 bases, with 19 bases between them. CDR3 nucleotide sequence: TGTGCCAGCAGTCCGCTTGACAGCTCTACTTACGAGCAGTACTTC. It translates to CASSPLDSSTYEQYF.

CDR3 sequence: CASSDGQGFGGYTF. The DNA for the CDR3 is TGTGCCAGCAGTGACGGACAGGGGTTCGGTGGCTACACCTTC. The V call is TRBV6-4, the J call TRBJ1-2; TRBD1 aligns across 9 bases. The CDR3 totals 14 residues. The ends lost 2 bases at V and 7 bases at J; junction bases unmatched: 5. Germline V CDR1 and CDR2: MRHNA, SNTAGT.

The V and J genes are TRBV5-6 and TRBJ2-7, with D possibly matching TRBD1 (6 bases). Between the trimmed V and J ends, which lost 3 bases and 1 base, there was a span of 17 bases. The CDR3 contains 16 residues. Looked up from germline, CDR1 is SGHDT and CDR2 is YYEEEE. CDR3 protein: CASSSLGPGQSYEQYF. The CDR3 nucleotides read TGTGCCAGCAGCTCCCTCGGCCCGGGACAATCCTACGAGCAGTACTTC.

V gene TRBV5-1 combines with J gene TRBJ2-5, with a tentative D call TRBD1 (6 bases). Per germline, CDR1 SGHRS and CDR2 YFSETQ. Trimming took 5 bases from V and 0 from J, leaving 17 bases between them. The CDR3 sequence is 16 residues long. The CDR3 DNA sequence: TGCGCCAGCAGGCATACCGGGACAAACTACCAAGAGACCCAGTACTTC. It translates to CASRHTGTNYQETQYF.

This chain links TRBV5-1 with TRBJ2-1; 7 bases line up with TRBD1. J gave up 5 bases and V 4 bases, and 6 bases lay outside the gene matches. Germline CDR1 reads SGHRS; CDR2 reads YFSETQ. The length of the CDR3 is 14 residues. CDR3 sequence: CASSDTGVHNEQFF. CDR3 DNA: TGCGCCAGCAGCGATACAGGGGTGCACAATGAGCAGTTCTTC. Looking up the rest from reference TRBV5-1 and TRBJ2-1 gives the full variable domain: KAGVTQTPRYLIKTRGQQVTLSCSPISGHRSVSWYQQTPGQGLQFLFEYFSETQRNKGNFPGRFSGRQFSNSRSEMNVSTLELGDSALYLCASSDTGVHNEQFFGPGTRLTVL.

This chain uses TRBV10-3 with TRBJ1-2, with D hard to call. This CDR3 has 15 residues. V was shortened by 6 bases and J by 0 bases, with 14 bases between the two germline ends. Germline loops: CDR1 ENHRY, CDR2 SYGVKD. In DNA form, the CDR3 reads TGTGCCATCAGCCTCGGAGGGATTTCTAACTATGGCTACACCTTC. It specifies CAISLGGISNYGYTF.